The clone carrying this TCR beta chain was seen at least ten times. CDR3 length: 14 amino acids. Germline V gives CDR1 DFQATT, CDR2 SNEGSKA (reference sequence). V was pared by 3 bases and J by 5 bases, with 3 bases of the junction left unmatched. The sample is drawn from a study of response to subunit inactivated influenza vaccine. TCRdb used MiXCR to reprocess the RT-PCR reads, holding one entry per CDR3 protein. The repertoire holds about 480,000 distinct CDR3 sequences, 25% seen once, with around 2% in the top ten. The sequences come from CD4+ T cells sorted from PBMCs, collected approximately 5 days after vaccination. The gene calls are TRBV20-1 and TRBJ2-1; 11 bases are a match to TRBD1. The clonotype was recovered from a man between 45 and 60 years old who received an inactivated influenza vaccine. The CDR3 coding sequence is TGCAGTGCTAGTGGGGACAGGGGGAACAATGAGCAGTTCTTC. Residues: CSASGDRGNNEQFF.